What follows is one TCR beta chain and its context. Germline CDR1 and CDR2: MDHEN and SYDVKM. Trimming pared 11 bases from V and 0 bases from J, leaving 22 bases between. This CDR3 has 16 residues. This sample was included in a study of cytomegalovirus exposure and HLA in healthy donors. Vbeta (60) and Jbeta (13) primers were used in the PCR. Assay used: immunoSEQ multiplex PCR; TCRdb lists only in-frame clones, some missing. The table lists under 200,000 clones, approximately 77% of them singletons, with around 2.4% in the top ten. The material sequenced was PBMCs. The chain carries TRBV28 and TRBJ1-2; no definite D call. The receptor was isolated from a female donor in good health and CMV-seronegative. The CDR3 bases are TGTGCCGTCCCCTCTTCTGTGTCACAAGCTAACTATGGCTACACCTTC. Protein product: CAVPSSVSQANYGYTF.